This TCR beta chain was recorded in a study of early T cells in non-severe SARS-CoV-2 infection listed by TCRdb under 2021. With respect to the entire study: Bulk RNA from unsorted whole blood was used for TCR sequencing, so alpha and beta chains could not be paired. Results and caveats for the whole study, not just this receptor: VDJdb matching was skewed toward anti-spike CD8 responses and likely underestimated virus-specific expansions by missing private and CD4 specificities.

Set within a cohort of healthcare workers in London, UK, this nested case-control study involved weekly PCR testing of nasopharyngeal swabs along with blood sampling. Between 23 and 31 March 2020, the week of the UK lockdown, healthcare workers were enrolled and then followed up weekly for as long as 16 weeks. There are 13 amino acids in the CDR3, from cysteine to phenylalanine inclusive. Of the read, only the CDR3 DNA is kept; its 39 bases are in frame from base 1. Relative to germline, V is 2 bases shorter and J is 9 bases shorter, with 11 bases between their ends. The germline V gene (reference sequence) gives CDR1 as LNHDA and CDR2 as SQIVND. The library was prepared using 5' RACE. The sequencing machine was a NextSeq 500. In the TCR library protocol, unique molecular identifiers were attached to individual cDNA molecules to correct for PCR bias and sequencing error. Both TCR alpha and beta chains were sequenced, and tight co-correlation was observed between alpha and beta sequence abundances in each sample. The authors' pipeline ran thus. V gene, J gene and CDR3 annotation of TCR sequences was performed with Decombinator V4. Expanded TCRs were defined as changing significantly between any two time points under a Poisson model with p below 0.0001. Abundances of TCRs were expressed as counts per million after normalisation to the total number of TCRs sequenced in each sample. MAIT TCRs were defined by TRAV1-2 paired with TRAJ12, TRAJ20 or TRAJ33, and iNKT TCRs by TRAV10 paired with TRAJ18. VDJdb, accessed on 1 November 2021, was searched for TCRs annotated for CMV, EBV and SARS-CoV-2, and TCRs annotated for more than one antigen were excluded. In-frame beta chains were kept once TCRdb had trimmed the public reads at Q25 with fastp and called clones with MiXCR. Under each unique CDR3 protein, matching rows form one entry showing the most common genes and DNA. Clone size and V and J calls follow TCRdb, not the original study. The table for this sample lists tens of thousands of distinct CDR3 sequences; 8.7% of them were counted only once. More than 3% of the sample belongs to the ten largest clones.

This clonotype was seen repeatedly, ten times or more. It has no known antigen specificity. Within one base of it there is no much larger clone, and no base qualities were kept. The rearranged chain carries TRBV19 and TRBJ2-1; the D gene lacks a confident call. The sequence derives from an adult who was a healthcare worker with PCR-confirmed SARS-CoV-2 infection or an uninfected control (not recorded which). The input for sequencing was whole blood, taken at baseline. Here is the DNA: TGTGCCAGTAGTATACTCCTCGGAGCTGAGCAGTTCTTC. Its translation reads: CASSILLGAEQFF.